This T cell receptor (beta chain) originates from a study of OX40 agonist ivuxolimab in advanced cancers. Turning to the study itself: Averaging about 60 years in age, with a range of roughly 20 to 90, the cohort was 82.7% male.

The method was immunoSEQ multiplex PCR; TCRdb's version includes in-frame clones alone and lacks a portion of them. Here the sample spans more than 65,000 clones, 88% being singletons. CDR3 length: 14 residues. This clonotype originated in an adult with an advanced solid tumor such as melanoma, head and neck, liver or kidney cancer. Here the sequenced sample was CD4+ or CD8+ T cells sorted from blood, taken in a trial of the OX40 agonist ivuxolimab. The chain recombines TRBV21-1 with TRBJ2-1; TRBD2 is the table's D call and was not checked against the DNA. TRBV21-1 is classified as a pseudogene. Here the CDR3 DNA reads TGTGCCAGCAGCATCGGGACTAGCGGGACTGAGCAGTTCTTC. This encodes CASSIGTSGTEQFF.